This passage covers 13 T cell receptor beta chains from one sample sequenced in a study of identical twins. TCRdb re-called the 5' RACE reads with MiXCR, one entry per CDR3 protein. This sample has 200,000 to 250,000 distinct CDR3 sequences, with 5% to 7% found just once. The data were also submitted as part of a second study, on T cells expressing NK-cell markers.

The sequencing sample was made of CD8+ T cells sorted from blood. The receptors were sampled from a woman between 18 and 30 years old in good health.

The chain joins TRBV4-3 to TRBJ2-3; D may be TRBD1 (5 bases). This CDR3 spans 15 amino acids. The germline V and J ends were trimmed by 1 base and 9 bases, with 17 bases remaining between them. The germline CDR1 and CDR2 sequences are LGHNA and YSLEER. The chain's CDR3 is CASSQAEYTTGTQYF. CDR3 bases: TGCGCCAGCAGCCAAGCGGAGTATACCACAGGCACGCAGTATTTT.

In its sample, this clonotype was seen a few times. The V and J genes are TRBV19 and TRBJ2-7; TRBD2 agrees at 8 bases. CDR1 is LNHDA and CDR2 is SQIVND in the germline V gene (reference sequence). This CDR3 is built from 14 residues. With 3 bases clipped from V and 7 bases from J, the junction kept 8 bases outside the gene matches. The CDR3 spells CASSIPAGVGEQYF. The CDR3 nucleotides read TGTGCCAGTAGTATTCCAGCGGGAGTAGGGGAGCAGTACTTC.

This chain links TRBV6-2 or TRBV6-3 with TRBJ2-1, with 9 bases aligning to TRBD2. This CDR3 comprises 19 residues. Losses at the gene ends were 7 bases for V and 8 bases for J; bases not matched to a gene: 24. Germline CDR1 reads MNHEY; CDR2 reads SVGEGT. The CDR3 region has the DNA TGTGCCAGCACTGGCAGGACAGAGTCTGCGGGAGGGCCCCTCGATGAGCAGTTCTTC. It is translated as CASTGRTESAGGPLDEQFF.

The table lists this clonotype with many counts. The CDR3 region is CSVRDSRSYEQYF. The DNA for the CDR3 is TGCAGCGTTCGGGACAGCCGCTCCTACGAGCAGTACTTC. V is TRBV29-1 and J is TRBJ2-7; TRBD1 matches 7 bases. This CDR3 region has 13 residues. V was clipped by 5 bases and J by 0 bases; unmatched bases: 4. Germline CDR1 and CDR2: SQVTM and ANQGSEA.

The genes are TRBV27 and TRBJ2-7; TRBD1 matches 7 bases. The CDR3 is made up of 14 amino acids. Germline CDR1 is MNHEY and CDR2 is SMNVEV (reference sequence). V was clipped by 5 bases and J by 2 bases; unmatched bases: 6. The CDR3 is CASSPTGNAYEQYF. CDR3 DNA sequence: TGTGCCAGCAGTCCGACAGGGAACGCCTACGAGCAGTACTTC.

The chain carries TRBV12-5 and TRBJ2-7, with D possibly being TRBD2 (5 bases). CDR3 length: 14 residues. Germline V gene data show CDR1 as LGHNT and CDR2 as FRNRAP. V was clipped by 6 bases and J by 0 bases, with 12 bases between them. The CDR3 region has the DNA TGTGCTAGTGGGCCTGAGGGCAACTCCTACGAGCAGTACTTC. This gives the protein CASGPEGNSYEQYF.

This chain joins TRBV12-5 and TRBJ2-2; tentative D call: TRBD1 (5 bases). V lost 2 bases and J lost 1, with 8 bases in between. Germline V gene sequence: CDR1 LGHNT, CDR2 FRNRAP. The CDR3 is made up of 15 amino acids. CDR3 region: CASGLLQENTGELFF. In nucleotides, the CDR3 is TGTGCTAGTGGTTTGTTACAGGAGAACACCGGGGAGCTGTTTTTT.

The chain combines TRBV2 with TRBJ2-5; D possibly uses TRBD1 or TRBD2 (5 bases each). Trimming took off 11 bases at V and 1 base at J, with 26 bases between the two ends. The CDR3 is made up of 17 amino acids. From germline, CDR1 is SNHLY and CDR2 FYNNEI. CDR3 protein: CAFSLYSLGAVQETQYF. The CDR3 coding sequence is TGTGCCTTCAGTTTATATTCCCTCGGGGCCGTCCAAGAGACCCAGTACTTC.

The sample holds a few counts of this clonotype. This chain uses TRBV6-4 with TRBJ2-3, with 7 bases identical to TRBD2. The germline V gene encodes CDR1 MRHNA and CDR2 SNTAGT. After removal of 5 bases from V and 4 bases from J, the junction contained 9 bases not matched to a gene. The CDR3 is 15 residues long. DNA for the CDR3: TGTGCCAGCAGTACCGGGGAGGGAGGCGCAGATACGCAGTATTTT. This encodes CASSTGEGGADTQYF.

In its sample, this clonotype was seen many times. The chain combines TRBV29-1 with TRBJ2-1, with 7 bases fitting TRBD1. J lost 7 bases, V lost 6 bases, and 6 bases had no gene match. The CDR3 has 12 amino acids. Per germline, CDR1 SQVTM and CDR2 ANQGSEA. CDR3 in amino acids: CSVGTVGNEQFF. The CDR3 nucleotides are TGCAGCGTCGGGACAGTTGGAAATGAGCAGTTCTTC.

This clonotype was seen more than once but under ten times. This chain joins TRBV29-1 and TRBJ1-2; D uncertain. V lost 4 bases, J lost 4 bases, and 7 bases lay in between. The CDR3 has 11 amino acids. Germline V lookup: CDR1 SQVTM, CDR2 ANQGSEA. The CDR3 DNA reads TGCAGCGTTGTTAGCATCTATGGCTACACCTTC. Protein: CSVVSIYGYTF.

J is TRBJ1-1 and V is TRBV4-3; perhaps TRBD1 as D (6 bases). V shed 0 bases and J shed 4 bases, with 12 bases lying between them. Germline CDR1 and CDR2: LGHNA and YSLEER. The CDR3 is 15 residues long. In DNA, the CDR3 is TGCGCCAGCAGCCAAGATACAGGGACAAGCACTGAAGCTTTCTTT. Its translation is CASSQDTGTSTEAFF.

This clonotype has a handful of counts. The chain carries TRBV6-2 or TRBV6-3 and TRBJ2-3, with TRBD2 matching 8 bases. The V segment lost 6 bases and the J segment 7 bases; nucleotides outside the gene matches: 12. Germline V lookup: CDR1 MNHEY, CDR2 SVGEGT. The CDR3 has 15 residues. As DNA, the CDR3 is TGTGCCAGCAGCTCCTTGATAGCGGGAAAGTATACGCAGTATTTT. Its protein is CASSSLIAGKYTQYF.